Listed below are T cell receptor beta chains from one sample, sequenced in a study of cytomegalovirus exposure and HLA in healthy donors. Profiled with immunoSEQ multiplex PCR; TCRdb holds only in-frame clones, not every one. The data hold under 200,000 clones, with roughly 80% observed a single time. The source material was PBMCs. Receptors were obtained from a girl aged 2 to 9 in good health and CMV-seropositive. CDR3s include the opening cysteine and the closing phenylalanine or tryptophan. A D gene is named only where the DNA matches it firmly. Clone size is not always given. Where it is, it says once, few, many or a class for expanded clones.

>TRBV6-5|.|.|TRBJ2-7
TGTGCCAGCAGTTACCGGGGCTCCTACGAGCAGTACTTC
CASSYRGSYEQYF
>TRBV30|.|.|TRBJ2-3
TGTGCCTGGAGTGTGGTGCTGGGAGTAGATACGCAGTATTTT
CAWSVVLGVDTQYF
>TRBV6-6|few|.|TRBJ2-1
TGTGCCAGCAGTCTCTTAGTGGGCGGGAACAATGAGCAGTTCTTC
CASSLLVGGNNEQFF
>TRBV28|.|TRBD1|TRBJ1-5
TGTGCCAGCAGTATCCCGAACCAGGGGGGTAACAATCAGCCCCAGCATTTT
CASSIPNQGGNNQPQHF
>TRBV11-2|.|TRBD1|TRBJ2-7
TGTGCCAGCAGGAGGACAGGAGTCTACGAGCAGTACTTC
CASRRTGVYEQYF
>TRBV28|.|TRBD2|TRBJ2-3
TGTGCCAGCAGTTGGGGACTAGCGGGAGCCCACGGAGATACGCAGTATTTT
CASSWGLAGAHGDTQYF
>TRBV20-1|.|.|TRBJ2-3
TGCAGTGCCCTCAGCACAGATACGCAGTATTTT
CSALSTDTQYF
>TRBV7-9|.|.|TRBJ2-7
TGTGCCAGCAGCTCCAGGACTACCCGCTACGAGCAGTACTTC
CASSSRTTRYEQYF
>TRBV27|.|.|TRBJ2-3
TGTGCCAGCAGTCCCTTGACAGTCCTTATCACAGATACGCAGTATTTT
CASSPLTVLITDTQYF
>TRBV6-1|.|.|TRBJ1-5
TGTGCCAGCAGTGGCCGGGTTGGACAGCCCCAGCATTTT
CASSGRVGQPQHF
>TRBV5-8|.|.|TRBJ1-3
TGTGCCAGCAGCTACGGGAGTTCTGGAAACACCATATATTTT
CASSYGSSGNTIYF
>TRBV7-6|.|.|TRBJ1-2
TGTGCCAGCAGCTGGCCAAGGGGCTATGGCTACACCTTC
CASSWPRGYGYTF
>TRBV28|.|.|TRBJ1-1
TGTGCCAGCAGTTTACGTCTTGAGGGGAACACTGAAGCTTTCTTT
CASSLRLEGNTEAFF
>TRBV28|.|TRBD1|TRBJ2-7
TGTGCCAGCAGTTTACCCGGGACAGGGCTTGGGGAGCAGTACTTC
CASSLPGTGLGEQYF
>TRBV7-8|.|.|TRBJ2-5
TGTGCCAGCAGCTTAGAGGGGCCCCCCCCGGAGACCCAGTACTTC
CASSLEGPPPETQYF
>TRBV2|few|.|TRBJ2-2
TGTGCCAGCGGGGGGACAGCAAACACCGGGGAGCTGTTTTTT
CASGGTANTGELFF
>TRBV29-1|.|.|TRBJ1-1
TGCAGCGTGAATGACATCCTCACTGAAGCTTTCTTT
CSVNDILTEAFF
>TRBV30|.|.|TRBJ1-2
TGTGCCTGGAATGAGGACTCCAACTATGGCTACACCTTC
CAWNEDSNYGYTF
>TRBV28|.|TRBD1|TRBJ1-5
TGTGCCAGCAGCGAATGGGACAGAGCGTATCAGCCCCAGCATTTT
CASSEWDRAYQPQHF
>TRBV6-1|.|.|TRBJ1-5
TGTGCCAGCAGTGAATGGGGTGGCAGGGGAAATCAGCCCCAGCATTTT
CASSEWGGRGNQPQHF
>TRBV19|.|TRBD1|TRBJ2-2
TGTGCCAGTAGTATAGCGTACAGGGGCCCAAAGCGGGAGCTGTTTTTT
CASSIAYRGPKRELFF
>TRBV5-1|.|.|TRBJ2-7
TGCGCCAGCAGCGTAGCAGGGGTATCCTACGAGCAGTACTTC
CASSVAGVSYEQYF
>TRBV4-1|.|TRBD1|TRBJ1-1
TGCGCCAGCAGCCAGAGGACAGGCGAGAACACTGAAGCTTTCTTT
CASSQRTGENTEAFF
>TRBV5-4|.|TRBD1|TRBJ1-3
TGTGCCAGCAGCCAGGGACAGGGAAAAGAAAACACCATATATTTT
CASSQGQGKENTIYF
>TRBV1|.|.|TRBJ2-5
TGCACCAGCAGCCAAGATCGCCTAGCGGGACTAGAGACCCAGTACTTC
CTSSQDRLAGLETQYF
>TRBV25-1|.|TRBD2|TRBJ2-1
TGTGCCAGCAGCACAGCGGGACTAGCGGGATGGGAGCAGTTCTTC
CASSTAGLAGWEQFF
>TRBV9|.|TRBD2|TRBJ2-3
TGTGCCAGCAGCCCCCGACTAGCGGAGGCGGAACTCACAGATACGCAGTATTTT
CASSPRLAEAELTDTQYF
>TRBV15|.|TRBD1|TRBJ2-3
TGTGCCACCAGCACAGGACAGGGTGGCACCACAGATACGCAGTATTTT
CATSTGQGGTTDTQYF
>TRBV4-1|.|TRBD1|TRBJ1-3
TGCGCCAGCAGCCAACCACCCGGGACAGCTGGAAACACCATATATTTT
CASSQPPGTAGNTIYF
>TRBV5-4|.|TRBD2|TRBJ2-5
TGTGCCAGCAGCTCGGGGAGGTCGCGGGAGTGGGAGACCCAGTACTTC
CASSSGRSREWETQYF
>TRBV7-9|.|TRBD2|TRBJ2-4
TGTGCCAGTTCGACTAGCGGGCCGGGCATTCAGTACTTC
CASSTSGPGIQYF
>TRBV28|.|.|TRBJ1-6
TGTGCCAGCAGCCAGAGGGACACCATCAATTCACCCCTCCACTTT
CASSQRDTINSPLHF
>TRBV25-1|.|.|TRBJ1-3
TGTGCCAGCAGTGAGCCCGGTAATGGAAACACCATATATTTT
CASSEPGNGNTIYF
>TRBV7-6|.|TRBD2|TRBJ2-7
TGTGCCAGCAGCTTCGGCGATAGCGGGAACCAATACTACGAGCAGTACTTC
CASSFGDSGNQYYEQYF
>TRBV18|.|TRBD1|TRBJ2-2
TGTGCCAGCTCACCACCGGGACAGGGGAATGGTGCCGGGGAGCTGTTTTTT
CASSPPGQGNGAGELFF
>TRBV14|.|.|TRBJ2-6
TGTGCCAGCAGCCAGGCAGGGTCCGGGGCCAACGTCCTGACTTTC
CASSQAGSGANVLTF
>TRBV19|.|TRBD2|TRBJ2-7
TGTGCCAGTAGTAAATATGGTACTAGCGGTTTCTACGAGCAGTACTTC
CASSKYGTSGFYEQYF
>TRBV20-1|.|.|TRBJ2-7
TGCAGTGCCTGGGTGGGCCACGAGCAGTACTTC
CSAWVGHEQYF
>TRBV6-5|.|.|TRBJ2-1
TGTGCCAGCAGTTCCCCCGGGACACGGATCGATAATGAGCAGTTCTTC
CASSSPGTRIDNEQFF
>TRBV2|.|TRBD1|TRBJ1-1
TGTGCCAGCAGTGAATCCATAGGACAGGGCACTGAAGCTTTCTTT
CASSESIGQGTEAFF
>TRBV28|.|.|TRBJ2-7
TGTGCCAGCAGTTTAGGGAGCTTACCTTACGAGCAGTACTTC
CASSLGSLPYEQYF
>TRBV6-1|.|TRBD2|TRBJ2-2
TGTGCCAGCAGTCCTCCCGGAGCGGGAGGAGGGGAGCTGTTTTTT
CASSPPGAGGGELFF
>TRBV14|.|.|TRBJ2-3
TGTGCCAGCAGCCAAAGAAGGGGCCTATCGACAGATACGCAGTATTTT
CASSQRRGLSTDTQYF
>TRBV9|.|.|TRBJ2-3
TGTGCCAGCAGTGGGTGGTCCCGGGACACAGATACGCAGTATTTT
CASSGWSRDTDTQYF
>TRBV9|few|TRBD1|TRBJ1-3
TGTGCCAGCCCGGGACAGCGCTCTGGAAACACCATATATTTT
CASPGQRSGNTIYF
>TRBV7-2|few|.|TRBJ1-5
TGTGCCAGCAGCCTGAGGGTGAGCAATCAGCCCCAGCATTTT
CASSLRVSNQPQHF
>TRBV13|.|TRBD1|TRBJ1-1
TGTGCCAGCACCCGGACAGGGGCTGTAAGGGGGACTGAAGCTTTCTTT
CASTRTGAVRGTEAFF
>TRBV6-6|.|.|TRBJ1-5
TGTGCCAGCAGTTACTCCGCACCACTTAGCAATCAGCCCCAGCATTTT
CASSYSAPLSNQPQHF
>TRBV7-8|few|TRBD1|TRBJ2-7
TGTGCCAGCAGCCCAGACAGGGAACCCTACGAGCAGTACTTC
CASSPDREPYEQYF
>TRBV29-1|.|.|TRBJ1-1
TGCAGCGTTGAAGATCGCGGGAACCATATGCAGACTGAAGCTTTCTTT
CSVEDRGNHMQTEAFF
>TRBV6-5|once|.|TRBJ2-7
TGTGCCAGCAGTTACTCGAACCTTCACTACGAGCAGTACTTC
CASSYSNLHYEQYF
>TRBV10-3|.|.|TRBJ2-7
TGTGCCATCAGTCGCAGGGAGGACGAGCAGTACTTC
CAISRREDEQYF
>TRBV7-9|.|TRBD1|TRBJ1-5
TGTGCCAGCAGCTTAGGACAGGGGGCAGGTCAGCCCCAGCATTTT
CASSLGQGAGQPQHF
>TRBV6-5|.|.|TRBJ2-1
TGTGCCAGCGGCCAAGACTCGAGCTCCTACAATGAGCAGTTCTTC
CASGQDSSSYNEQFF
>TRBV11-2|.|.|TRBJ2-2
TGTGCCAGCAGCTCGATGACTAGGACCGGGGAGCTGTTTTTT
CASSSMTRTGELFF
>TRBV5-1|.|TRBD2|TRBJ2-1
TGCGCCAGCAGCTTGGAGCTAGCGGGAAGAAATGAGCAGTTCTTC
CASSLELAGRNEQFF
>TRBV25-1|once|.|TRBJ1-2
TGTGCCAGCAGTGGTACAGGTAACTATGGCTACACCTTC
CASSGTGNYGYTF